This TCR beta chain was sequenced in a study of PD-1 blockade in classical Hodgkin lymphoma (dated by TCRdb to about 2020). For the study in its entirety: Nivolumab dosing was 3 mg/kg intravenously every 2 weeks, continuing until either disease progression or unacceptable toxicity. The study used TCR beta sequencing and CyTOF to define a peripheral blood immune signature of response to PD-1 blockade in classical Hodgkin lymphoma.

About this clone itself: Its antigen is currently not known. No quality values exist for individual bases; no much larger clone is one base distant.

Overall study results and their limits: Patients starting nivolumab less than 1 year after ASCT had lower diversity and were excluded from later analyses to avoid confounding by immune reconstitution. Trial patients with a complete response had baseline diversity similar to that of newly diagnosed patients, while partial responders and progressors had significantly lower diversity. Newly diagnosed patients were reported to have lower baseline TCR diversity than healthy donors, and relapsed/refractory patients were reported to have lower baseline TCR diversity still. A significant rise by C4D1 was seen in CD4+ but not CD8+ TCR diversity (p=0.0027 vs p=0.16), with the rise being most apparent in complete responders (p=0.02). The study was limited to a single clinical trial cohort, and causes of repertoire differences, possibly disease activity or prior therapy, remained undefined.

V loses 0 bases of germline sequence and J loses 10 bases, and the interval between the two ends is 24 bases. CDR1 and CDR2, per the germline V gene (reference sequence), are LNHNV and YYDKDF. CDR3 length: 17 amino acids, cysteine to phenylalanine. Only the CDR3 region is kept as DNA, spanning 51 bases read in frame from base 1. The sample's time point label, in plain terms: cycle 4 day 1 (C4D1), after 5 to 7 weeks of nivolumab. Every trial patient had relapsed after autologous stem cell transplantation, and cohorts A, B and C differed in prior brentuximab vedotin exposure. The trial cohort included 45 to 65 patients with relapsed/refractory classical Hodgkin lymphoma, and each patient had a best overall response of complete response, partial response or progressive disease. In the multi-cohort phase II CheckMate 205 trial, trial patients received single-agent nivolumab. Best overall response was determined by an independent review committee according to the 2007 International Working Group response criteria. Trial PBMCs were collected just before the start of nivolumab (C1D1) and during therapy at cycle 2 day 1 and cycle 4 day 1. After peripheral blood was drawn into 8 mL Vacutainer Cell Preparation Tubes, PBMCs were isolated by centrifugation and then cryopreserved.

Genomic DNA was extracted with the Qiagen DNeasy kit from unsorted PBMCs and from negatively selected CD4+ and CD8+ fractions. Using primers that anneal to V and J segments, immunoSEQ multiplex PCR amplified the TCR beta CDR3 regions. A synthetic immune receptor repertoire was used to minimize amplification bias, and any residual bias was removed computationally once sequencing was done. Per the authors' processing: Custom Python scripts were used to quantify repertoire diversity as the Shannon entropy index. Unsorted, CD4+ and CD8+ repertoires were analyzed separately, except for combined analyses in which CD4+ and CD8+ sequences were merged in silico. A clone counted as expanded when the clone's frequency after treatment rose at least 2-fold relative to C1D1, and clones undetected at baseline were given a pseudocount of 0.5. Singleton clones were defined as clones with 0 or 1 copy at C1D1, and non-singleton clones were defined as clones with 2 or more copies. Clones expanded in unsorted samples were annotated as CD4+, CD8+ or unknown by matching protein sequences in sorted samples from the same patient. Wilcoxon tests on paired samples were used to test diversity changes from C1D1 to C4D1. As stored in TCRdb, this immuneACCESS dataset retains in-frame rearrangements with V and J assigned. A fraction of the clones does not appear; measured against another copy, unresolved V genes explain less than half of the discrepancy, and the remainder lacks a known reason. V and J calls and clone size are as listed in that table; D and trimming were resolved from the DNA. Counted in this sample were around 50,000 clones; approximately 72% of them appeared once. In total, the top ten clones hold approximately 12% of the sample.

This receptor was identified in a human donor with classical Hodgkin lymphoma. The source material was peripheral blood mononuclear cells (PBMCs), sampled before the fourth cycle of nivolumab. This sequence uses TRBV15 and TRBJ1-1, with a weak D call of TRBD1 (5 bases match). The sequenced DNA is TGTGCCACCAGCAGAGATCTCCTTATATTTGTTCAGGGCCTAGCTTTCTTT. This codes for CATSRDLLIFVQGLAFF.